This T cell receptor (beta chain) was sequenced in a study of T cells in Graves' hyperthyroidism and ophthalmopathy. TCR beta CDR3 regions were amplified from RNA. During a first-round RT-PCR of the TCR CDR3, the HTBI primer set was used. In TCRdb, the multiplex PCR reads were re-called with MiXCR into one record per CDR3 protein. The table shows more than 500,000 distinct CDR3 sequences, with around 15% occurring only once. The table lists this clonotype with many counts. This CDR3 is built from 14 residues. CDR1 and CDR2 (germline): LGHNA, YNFKEQ. With V trimmed by 0 bases and J by 5 bases, 3 bases remained unmatched.

The source material was blood. The clonotype originates from a woman between 40 and 50 years old with Graves' hyperthyroidism. The chain couples TRBV4-2 to TRBJ2-5; 7 nucleotides line up with TRBD1. CDR3 DNA: TGTGCCAGCAGCCAAGATAAGGGGGCTGAGACCCAGTACTTC. Translated, it gives CASSQDKGAETQYF.